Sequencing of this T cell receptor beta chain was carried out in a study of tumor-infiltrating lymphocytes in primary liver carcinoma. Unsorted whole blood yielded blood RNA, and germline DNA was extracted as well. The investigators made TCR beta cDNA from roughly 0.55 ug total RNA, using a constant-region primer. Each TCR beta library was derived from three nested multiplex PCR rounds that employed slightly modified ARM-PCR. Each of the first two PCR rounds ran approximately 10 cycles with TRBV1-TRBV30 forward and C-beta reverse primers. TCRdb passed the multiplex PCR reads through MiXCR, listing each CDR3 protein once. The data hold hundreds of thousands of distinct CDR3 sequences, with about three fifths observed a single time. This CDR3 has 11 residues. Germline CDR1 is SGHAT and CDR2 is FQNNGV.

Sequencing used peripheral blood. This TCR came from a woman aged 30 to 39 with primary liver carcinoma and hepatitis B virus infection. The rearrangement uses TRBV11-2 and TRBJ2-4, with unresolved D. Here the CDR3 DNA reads TGTACCGGCAGCTTTGATAGCATTCAGTACTTC. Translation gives CTGSFDSIQYF.